The present T cell receptor beta chain was sequenced within a study of T cell responses to AZD1222 COVID-19 vaccine. Trimming cost V 4 bases and J 6 bases; bases outside gene matches: 7. Germline values: CDR1 SGHRS, CDR2 YFSETQ. CDR3 length equals 14 residues. Method: immunoSEQ multiplex PCR; TCRdb's copy keeps in-frame clones and lacks some. This sample's table has under 150,000 clones. Study-wide findings and caveats: Of spike-specific TCRs, nearly half reportedly target regions left unmutated in variants.

Of note for this clone: What it recognizes is unknown.

The rearrangement joins TRBV5-1 to TRBJ1-2; TRBD1 aligns across 9 bases. Sequenced: peripheral blood. This TCR came from an adult in good health. The CDR3 region is CASSLGQGLDGYTF. In nucleotides, the CDR3 is TGCGCCAGCAGCCTTGGACAGGGGTTGGATGGCTACACCTTC.